One TCR beta chain is described in this entry. The clone's antigen remains unknown. No quality values exist for individual bases; no much larger clone is one base distant. Other nucleotide sequences from this sample produce the same CDR3. The CDR3, from cysteine to phenylalanine, totals 15 residues. Left in the record is the CDR3 DNA by itself, 45 bases read in frame from the first base. From the germline V gene, CDR1 is MDHEN and CDR2 is SYDVKM. V and J are truncated by 3 bases and 10 bases respectively, leaving an intervening sequence of 16 bases. This entry comes from a study of Tregs in tolerant kidney transplant recipients (dated by TCRdb to between 2018 and 2020). Broadly, across the study: Before combined kidney and bone marrow transplantation, this study identified donor-specific regulatory T cells using TCRbeta sequencing and then followed those same cells after transplant. The paper's findings and limits, for the study overall: In tolerant patients, donor-specific Tregs expanded more than Tregs overall, which suggests antigen-driven rather than nonspecific expansion. The study was limited by small patient numbers, and the findings need validation in larger populations and under other immunosuppression protocols. For some patients the PCR primers changed over time, which made it impossible to compare the samples from those patients at the nucleotide level. Expanding Tregs with activated donor B cells appeared to identify the most biologically relevant and donor-specific TCRbeta repertoire. Biological reproducibility was not directly assessed, although technical replication error appeared to be minimal.

The time point label, as the study defines it: 6 months after combined kidney and bone marrow transplant. Transplants used related donors with nonmyeloablative bone marrow transplantation; mixed chimerism was transient in the human trials. Unstimulated Tregs (CD4+CD25+CD127-), CD4+ non-Tregs (CD4+CD25-), CD4 and CD8 cells were FACS-sorted from thawed PBMCs. 4 combined kidney and bone marrow transplant recipients from the ITN036ST trial were included as patients, and samples were available only from these trial subjects. Healthy control blood was processed to PBMCs with a Ficoll density gradient and then cryopreserved, whereas patient PBMCs were collected both before and after transplant. Genomic DNA was extracted from sorted cells with the QIAGEN DNeasy Blood and Tissue Kit for TCRbeta CDR3 sequencing. High-throughput TCRbeta CDR3 sequencing, including PCR amplification with bias correction and internal controls, was performed commercially through immunoSEQ. The study's processing was this. A unique productive TCRbeta sequence was defined by the CDR3 nucleotide sequence when primers matched, and otherwise by the CDR3 amino acid sequence together with the Vbeta and Jbeta genes. To correct for sorting error, sequences found in more than one sorted population at a frequency ratio of 2:1 or less were discarded, and the remaining shared sequences were assigned to the population with the higher frequency. A sequence was defined as donor-reactive if the sequence was expanded at least 5-fold in CFSE-low cells compared with unstimulated cells and had a frequency of at least 0.01% in CFSE-low cells. Repertoire divergence was quantified by Jensen-Shannon divergence using the top 100 TCRbeta sequences ranked by frequency. For any sample with multiple sequencing runs, sorting error was corrected in each run separately before the runs were pooled. TCRdb obtained this table from immuneACCESS and retained in-frame rearrangements with V and J assigned. These tables miss some clones; where compared with another copy, unresolved V genes account for less than half of the shortfall, and the remainder is unexplained. Clonal size and the V and J genes are those of that table, whereas D and trimming came from the DNA. The sample contains 20,000 to 25,000 clones, roughly 80% of them found a single time. The ten largest clonotypes hold roughly a quarter of the sample.

The TCR was taken from a human patient who received a combined kidney and bone marrow transplant. Some T cells may derive from the graft donor when a transplant has been performed. The sequenced sample was CD8+ T cells from blood (PBMCs), obtained 6 months after the transplant. This receptor chain uses TRBV28 and TRBJ1-6, with no confident D gene call. The CDR3 reads CASSFPRPGYSPLHF. The sequenced DNA: TGTGCCAGCAGTTTCCCCCGGCCCGGGTACTCACCCCTCCACTTT.